The following is a TCR beta chain sequence with its context. The length of the CDR3 is 15 residues. Germline lookup yields CDR1 SGHRS and CDR2 YFSETQ. Trimming stripped 2 bases from V and 2 bases from J, with 13 bases between. The data were taken from a study of blood T cell repertoires in COVID-19. For the study at large: Samples taken during acute and convalescent COVID-19 were collected in the United States, Italy and Spain. Nucleic acid was either cDNA or gDNA, and it came from T cells, B-cell-depleted T cells, or PBMCs.

Authors' methods: Reference gene primer amplification gave estimated nucleated cell counts. Sequencing used immunoSEQ multiplex PCR; TCRdb keeps in-frame clones, though not all of them. D and trimming come from the DNA, and the V and J calls and clone size come from that table. This table holds roughly 120,000 clones, about 84% found once. The rearrangement joins TRBV5-1 to TRBJ1-1; D may be TRBD1 (5 bases). The receptor comes from an older woman with acute or convalescent COVID-19. The source material was peripheral blood. CDR3 loop: CASSFELGGNTEAFF. The CDR3, as DNA: TGCGCCAGCAGCTTCGAGCTCGGGGGTAACACTGAAGCTTTCTTT. Based on the CDR3 plus reference TRBV5-1 and TRBJ1-1, the full variable domain is KAGVTQTPRYLIKTRGQQVTLSCSPISGHRSVSWYQQTPGQGLQFLFEYFSETQRNKGNFPGRFSGRQFSNSRSEMNVSTLELGDSALYLCASSFELGGNTEAFFGQGTRLTVV.